This is a list of T cell receptor beta chains from one sample in a study of blood T cells in healthy people across ages. MiXCR was run by TCRdb on the 5' RACE reads, yielding one entry per CDR3 protein. The sample holds about 970,000 distinct CDR3 sequences; roughly 50% are singletons and the top ten take about 20%. The sequencing sample was made of blood. The receptors shown here come from a woman aged 55-70 years in good health. Both conserved end residues are part of each CDR3. The D gene is left open where the match is weak. Expanded clones are given a class, and other clones once, few, many or no size at all.

j_gene: TRBJ2-7; v_gene: TRBV20-1; d_gene: TRBD1; abundance: NA; CDR3aa: CSADRGQRRSYEQYF; CDR3nt: TGCAGTGCTGACAGGGGACAGCGCCGCTCCTACGAGCAGTACTTC
j_gene: TRBJ2-7; v_gene: TRBV12-3/TRBV12-4; d_gene: TRBD1; abundance: NA; CDR3aa: CASSLYGTGTYEQYF; CDR3nt: TGTGCCAGCAGTTTATATGGGACAGGGACCTACGAGCAGTACTTC
j_gene: TRBJ2-6; v_gene: TRBV4-1; d_gene: TRBD2; abundance: NA; CDR3aa: CASSQAGLAASSGANVLTF; CDR3nt: TGCGCCAGCAGCCAAGCGGGACTAGCGGCTAGCTCTGGGGCCAACGTCCTGACTTTC
j_gene: TRBJ2-3; v_gene: TRBV4-1; d_gene: TRBD1; abundance: few; CDR3aa: CASSQERQGSTDTQYF; CDR3nt: TGCGCCAGCAGCCAAGAGAGACAGGGGAGCACAGATACGCAGTATTTT
j_gene: TRBJ1-4; v_gene: TRBV4-2; d_gene: NA; abundance: NA; CDR3aa: CASSQEGGAETNEKLFF; CDR3nt: TGTGCCAGCAGCCAAGAGGGGGGCGCGGAAACTAATGAAAAACTGTTTTTT
j_gene: TRBJ1-6; v_gene: TRBV20-1; d_gene: NA; abundance: NA; CDR3aa: CSARLQGSDSPLHF; CDR3nt: TGCAGTGCTAGACTCCAGGGTAGCGATTCACCCCTCCACTTT
j_gene: TRBJ2-7; v_gene: TRBV20-1; d_gene: NA; abundance: NA; CDR3aa: CSAVWAGVYEQYF; CDR3nt: TGCAGTGCTGTGTGGGCAGGAGTCTACGAGCAGTACTTC
j_gene: TRBJ1-2; v_gene: TRBV3-1; d_gene: NA; abundance: NA; CDR3aa: CASHKGLGDGYTF; CDR3nt: TGTGCCAGCCACAAGGGGCTCGGAGATGGCTACACCTTC
j_gene: TRBJ2-6; v_gene: TRBV6-1; d_gene: NA; abundance: few; CDR3aa: CASSIFGGLAVHSGANVLTF; CDR3nt: TGTGCCAGCAGTATCTTCGGGGGGCTAGCGGTACACTCTGGGGCCAACGTCCTGACTTTC
j_gene: TRBJ2-1; v_gene: TRBV20-1; d_gene: NA; abundance: NA; CDR3aa: CSASLGATKRNEQFF; CDR3nt: TGCAGTGCTAGTCTGGGCGCGACAAAGAGAAATGAGCAGTTCTTC
j_gene: TRBJ2-3; v_gene: TRBV6-5; d_gene: NA; abundance: NA; CDR3aa: CASSSGPANTQYF; CDR3nt: TGTGCCAGCAGTTCCGGACCGGCAAATACGCAGTATTTT
j_gene: TRBJ2-3; v_gene: TRBV11-3; d_gene: TRBD2; abundance: NA; CDR3aa: CASSLGSGGGGRQDTQYF; CDR3nt: TGTGCCAGCAGCTTAGGTTCTGGTGGTGGCGGGAGACAAGATACGCAGTATTTT
j_gene: TRBJ2-3; v_gene: TRBV7-9; d_gene: NA; abundance: few; CDR3aa: CASSKVQGDTQYF; CDR3nt: TGTGCCAGCAGCAAAGTACAAGGAGATACGCAGTATTTT
j_gene: TRBJ1-1; v_gene: TRBV20-1; d_gene: NA; abundance: NA; CDR3aa: CSARDPGPRGAFF; CDR3nt: TGCAGTGCTAGAGATCCGGGGCCCCGAGGAGCTTTCTTT
j_gene: TRBJ2-4; v_gene: TRBV29-1; d_gene: NA; abundance: many; CDR3aa: CSVGRADIQYF; CDR3nt: TGCAGCGTTGGTAGGGCCGACATTCAGTACTTC
j_gene: TRBJ2-5; v_gene: TRBV27; d_gene: TRBD2; abundance: NA; CDR3aa: CASSQTSGRSLEETQYF; CDR3nt: TGTGCCAGCAGCCAGACTAGCGGGAGGTCCCTTGAAGAGACCCAGTACTTC
j_gene: TRBJ1-2; v_gene: TRBV20-1; d_gene: NA; abundance: few; CDR3aa: CSASDQGRNYGYTF; CDR3nt: TGCAGTGCTAGCGACCAGGGTCGGAACTATGGCTACACCTTC
j_gene: TRBJ2-5; v_gene: TRBV7-8; d_gene: NA; abundance: NA; CDR3aa: CASSRLVQETQYF; CDR3nt: TGTGCCAGCAGCCGACTAGTCCAAGAGACCCAGTACTTC
j_gene: TRBJ2-5; v_gene: TRBV21-1; d_gene: NA; abundance: NA; CDR3aa: CATVETQYF; CDR3nt: TGTGCCACTGTGGAGACCCAGTACTTC
j_gene: TRBJ2-3; v_gene: TRBV4-3; d_gene: NA; abundance: NA; CDR3aa: CASSQEHTPSTDTQYF; CDR3nt: TGCGCCAGCAGCCAAGAGCACACCCCTAGCACAGATACGCAGTATTTT
j_gene: TRBJ2-7; v_gene: TRBV10-3; d_gene: NA; abundance: few; CDR3aa: CAISELRDEQYF; CDR3nt: TGTGCCATCAGTGAGCTTAGGGACGAGCAGTACTTC
j_gene: TRBJ2-5; v_gene: TRBV20-1; d_gene: NA; abundance: NA; CDR3aa: CSAGPLRTIQETQYF; CDR3nt: TGCAGTGCTGGCCCCCTGCGGACAATCCAAGAGACCCAGTACTTC
j_gene: TRBJ2-1; v_gene: TRBV6-2/TRBV6-3; d_gene: TRBD2; abundance: few; CDR3aa: CASSYSISWDLAGNEQFF; CDR3nt: TGTGCCAGCAGTTACTCGATATCGTGGGATCTAGCGGGAAATGAGCAGTTCTTC
j_gene: TRBJ2-5; v_gene: TRBV7-9; d_gene: NA; abundance: few; CDR3aa: CASSLEARVHETQYF; CDR3nt: TGTGCCAGCAGCTTAGAGGCCAGGGTACACGAGACCCAGTACTTC
j_gene: TRBJ1-2; v_gene: TRBV28; d_gene: NA; abundance: NA; CDR3aa: CASVRGFGGYTF; CDR3nt: TGTGCCAGCGTAAGGGGATTCGGAGGCTACACCTTC
j_gene: TRBJ2-1; v_gene: TRBV6-2/TRBV6-3; d_gene: NA; abundance: once; CDR3aa: CASSEGYEQFF; CDR3nt: TGTGCCAGCAGCGAGGGCTATGAGCAGTTCTTC